This T cell receptor beta chain is from a study of blood T cell repertoires in COVID-19. The overall study: There were acute and convalescent COVID-19 samples, and they came from the United States, Italy and Spain. PBMCs, B-cell-depleted T cells, or T cells were the source of the cDNA or gDNA that made up the material.

Germline-derived CDR1 and CDR2 are MGHRA and YSYEKL. The CDR3 totals 16 residues. With 3 bases removed from V and 0 bases from J, the gap between germline ends came to 12 bases. Followed longitudinally, the Seattle patients had been enrolled during active infection. In the source study's methods: Counts of nucleated cells, estimated from reference gene primer amplification, were obtained. TCRdb's table, derived via immunoSEQ multiplex PCR, lists solely in-frame clones and lacks some. V and J calls and clone size are copied from that table; D and trimming were computed from the DNA. The repertoire holds approximately 500,000 clones, with roughly 89% as singletons.

J is TRBJ2-4 and V is TRBV4-1, with unresolved D. The receptor was derived from a young man with COVID-19, enrolled during active disease. The sequenced material came from peripheral blood. The CDR3 region is CASSQANVLAKNIQYF. CDR3 nucleotides: TGCGCCAGCAGCCAGGCCAACGTGCTAGCCAAAAACATTCAGTACTTC.